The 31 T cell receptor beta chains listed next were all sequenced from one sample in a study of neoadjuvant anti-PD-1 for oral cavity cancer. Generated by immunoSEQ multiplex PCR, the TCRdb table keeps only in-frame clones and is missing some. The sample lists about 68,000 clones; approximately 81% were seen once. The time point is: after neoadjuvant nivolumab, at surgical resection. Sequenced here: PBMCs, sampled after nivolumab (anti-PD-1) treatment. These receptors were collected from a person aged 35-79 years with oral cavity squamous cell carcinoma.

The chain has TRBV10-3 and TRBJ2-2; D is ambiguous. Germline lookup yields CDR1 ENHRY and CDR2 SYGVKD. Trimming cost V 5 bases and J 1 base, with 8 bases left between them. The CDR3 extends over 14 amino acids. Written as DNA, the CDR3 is TGTGCCATCAGTAGAGACGGGAACACCGGGGAGCTGTTTTTT. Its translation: CAISRDGNTGELFF.

The CDR3 is CASSLDGDGDEQFF. The CDR3 DNA reads as TGCGCCAGCAGCTTGGACGGGGATGGGGATGAGCAGTTCTTC. The J gene is TRBJ2-1, the V gene TRBV5-1; weak D call: TRBD2 (5 bases). The germline V gene encodes CDR1 SGHRS and CDR2 YFSETQ. V gave up 0 bases and J gave up 8 bases, with 12 bases separating them. The CDR3 totals 14 residues.

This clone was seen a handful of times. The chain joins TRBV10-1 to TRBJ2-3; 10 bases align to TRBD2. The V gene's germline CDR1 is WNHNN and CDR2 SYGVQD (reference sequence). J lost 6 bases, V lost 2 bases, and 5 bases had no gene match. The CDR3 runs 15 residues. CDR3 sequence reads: CASSERTSGTDTQYF. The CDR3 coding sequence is TGCGCCAGCAGTGAGCGAACTAGCGGGACGGATACGCAGTATTTT.

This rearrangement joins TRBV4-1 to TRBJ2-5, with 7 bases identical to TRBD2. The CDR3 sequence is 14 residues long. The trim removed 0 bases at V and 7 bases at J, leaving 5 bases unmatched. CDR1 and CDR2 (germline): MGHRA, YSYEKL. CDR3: CASSQDRGDATQYF. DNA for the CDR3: TGCGCCAGCAGCCAAGATCGGGGGGATGCGACCCAGTACTTC.

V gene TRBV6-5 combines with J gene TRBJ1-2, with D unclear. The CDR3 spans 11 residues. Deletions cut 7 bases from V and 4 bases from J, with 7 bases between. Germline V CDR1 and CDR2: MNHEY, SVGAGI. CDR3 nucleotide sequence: TGTGCCAGCACAGAAGGCTATGGCTACACCTTC. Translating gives CASTEGYGYTF.

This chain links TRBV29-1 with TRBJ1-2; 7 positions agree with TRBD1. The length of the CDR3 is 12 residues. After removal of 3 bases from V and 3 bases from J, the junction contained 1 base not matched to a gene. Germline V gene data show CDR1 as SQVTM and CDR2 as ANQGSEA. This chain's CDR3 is CSVDQGDYGYTF. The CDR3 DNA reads TGCAGCGTTGATCAGGGGGACTATGGCTACACCTTC. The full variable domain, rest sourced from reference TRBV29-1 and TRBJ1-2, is SAVISQKPSRDICQRGTSLTIQCQVDSQVTMMFWYRQQPGQSLTLIATANQGSEATYESGFVIDKFPISRPNLTFSTLTVSNMSPEDSSIYLCSVDQGDYGYTFGSGTRLTVV.

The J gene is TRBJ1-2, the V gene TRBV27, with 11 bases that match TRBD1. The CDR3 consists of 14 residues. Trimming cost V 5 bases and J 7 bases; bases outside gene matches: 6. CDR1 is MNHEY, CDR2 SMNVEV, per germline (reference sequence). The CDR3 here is CASSPWGTGGGYTF. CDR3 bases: TGTGCCAGCAGTCCATGGGGGACAGGGGGTGGCTACACCTTC.

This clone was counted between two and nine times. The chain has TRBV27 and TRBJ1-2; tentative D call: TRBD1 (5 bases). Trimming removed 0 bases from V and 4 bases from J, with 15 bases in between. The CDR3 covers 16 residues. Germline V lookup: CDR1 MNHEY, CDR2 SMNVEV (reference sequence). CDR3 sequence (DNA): TGTGCCAGCAGTTTATCGATTGGGGCGCGGGGCTATGGCTACACCTTC. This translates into CASSLSIGARGYGYTF.

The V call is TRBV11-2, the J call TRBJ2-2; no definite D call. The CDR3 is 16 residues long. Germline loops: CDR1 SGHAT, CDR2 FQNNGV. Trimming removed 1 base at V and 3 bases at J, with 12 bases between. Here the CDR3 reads CASSLAALGYTGELFF. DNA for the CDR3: TGTGCCAGCAGCTTAGCGGCTCTGGGGTACACCGGGGAGCTGTTTTTT.

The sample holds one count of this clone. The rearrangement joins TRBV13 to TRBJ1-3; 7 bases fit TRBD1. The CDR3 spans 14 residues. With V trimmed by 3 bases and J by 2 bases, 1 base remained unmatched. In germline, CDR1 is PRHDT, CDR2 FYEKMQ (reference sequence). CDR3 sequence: CASSLTGPGNTIYF. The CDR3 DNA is TGTGCCAGCAGCTTGACAGGGCCTGGAAACACCATATATTTT.

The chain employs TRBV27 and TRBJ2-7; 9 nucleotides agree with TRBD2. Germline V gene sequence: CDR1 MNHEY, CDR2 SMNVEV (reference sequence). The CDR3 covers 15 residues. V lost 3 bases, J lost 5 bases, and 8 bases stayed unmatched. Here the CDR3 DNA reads TGTGCCAGCAGTTTTAGCGGGGGAGGGTTCCACGAGCAGTACTTC. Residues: CASSFSGGGFHEQYF.

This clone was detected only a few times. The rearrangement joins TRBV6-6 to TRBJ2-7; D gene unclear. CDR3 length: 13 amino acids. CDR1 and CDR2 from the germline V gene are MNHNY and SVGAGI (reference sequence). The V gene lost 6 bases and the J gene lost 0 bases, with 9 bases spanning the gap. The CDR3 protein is CASRAGSSYEQYF. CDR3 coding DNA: TGTGCCAGCAGGGCAGGAAGCTCCTACGAGCAGTACTTC.

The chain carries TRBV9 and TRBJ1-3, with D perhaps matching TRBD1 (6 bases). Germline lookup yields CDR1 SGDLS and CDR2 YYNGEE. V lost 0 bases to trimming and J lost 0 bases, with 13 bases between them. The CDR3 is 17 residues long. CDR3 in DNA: TGTGCCAGCAGCGTAGAGGCAGGGGCGCTCTCTGGAAACACCATATATTTT. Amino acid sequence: CASSVEAGALSGNTIYF.

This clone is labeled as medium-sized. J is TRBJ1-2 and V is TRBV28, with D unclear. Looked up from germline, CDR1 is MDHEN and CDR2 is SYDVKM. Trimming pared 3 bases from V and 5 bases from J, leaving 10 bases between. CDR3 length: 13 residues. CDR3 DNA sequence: TGTGCCAGCAGTTTGTCTGCTCGTTATGGCTACACCTTC. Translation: CASSLSARYGYTF.

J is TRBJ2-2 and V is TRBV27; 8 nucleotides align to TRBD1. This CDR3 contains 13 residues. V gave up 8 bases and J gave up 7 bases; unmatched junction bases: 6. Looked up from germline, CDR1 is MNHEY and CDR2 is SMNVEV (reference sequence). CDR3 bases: TGTGCCAGCCTGAACAGGGGGGACGGGGAGCTGTTTTTT. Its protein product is CASLNRGDGELFF.

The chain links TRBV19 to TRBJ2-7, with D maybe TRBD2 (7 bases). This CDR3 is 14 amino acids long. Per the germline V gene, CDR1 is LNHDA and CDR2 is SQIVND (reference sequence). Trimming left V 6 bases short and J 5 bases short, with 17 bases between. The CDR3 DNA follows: TGTGCCAGTAGCAGGGGAGGGGTTATCAACGAGCAGTACTTC. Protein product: CASSRGGVINEQYF.

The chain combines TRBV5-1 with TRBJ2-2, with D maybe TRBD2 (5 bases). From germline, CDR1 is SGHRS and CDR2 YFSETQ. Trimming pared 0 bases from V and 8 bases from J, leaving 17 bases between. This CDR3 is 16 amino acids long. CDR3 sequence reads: CASSLDSAVRSGELFF. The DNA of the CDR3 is TGCGCCAGCAGCTTGGATAGCGCCGTACGCTCAGGGGAGCTGTTTTTT.

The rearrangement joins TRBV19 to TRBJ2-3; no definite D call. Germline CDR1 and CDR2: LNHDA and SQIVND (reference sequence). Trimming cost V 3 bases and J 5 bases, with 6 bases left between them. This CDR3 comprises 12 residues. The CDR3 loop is CASSILGDTQYF. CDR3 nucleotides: TGTGCCAGTAGTATCTTGGGAGATACGCAGTATTTT.

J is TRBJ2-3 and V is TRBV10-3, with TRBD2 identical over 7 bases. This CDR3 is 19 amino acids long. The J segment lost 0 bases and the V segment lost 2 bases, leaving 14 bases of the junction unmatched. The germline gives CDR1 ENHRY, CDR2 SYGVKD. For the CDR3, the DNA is TGTGCCATCAGTGAGAGACCCCTTGGGCGGGAGATAAGCACAGATACGCAGTATTTT. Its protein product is CAISERPLGREISTDTQYF.

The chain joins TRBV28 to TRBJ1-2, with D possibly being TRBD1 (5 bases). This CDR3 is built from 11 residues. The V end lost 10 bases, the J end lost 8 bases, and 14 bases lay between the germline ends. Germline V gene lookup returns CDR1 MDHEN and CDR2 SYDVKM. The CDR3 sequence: CATGPYQGYTF. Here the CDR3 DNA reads TGTGCCACAGGGCCTTACCAGGGCTACACCTTC.

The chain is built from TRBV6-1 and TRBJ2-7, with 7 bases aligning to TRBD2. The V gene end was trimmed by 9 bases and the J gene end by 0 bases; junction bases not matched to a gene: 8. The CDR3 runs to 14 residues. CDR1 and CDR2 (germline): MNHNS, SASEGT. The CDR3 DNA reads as TGTGCCAGTTACCTCGGCGGGAGCTCCTACGAGCAGTACTTC. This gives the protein CASYLGGSSYEQYF.

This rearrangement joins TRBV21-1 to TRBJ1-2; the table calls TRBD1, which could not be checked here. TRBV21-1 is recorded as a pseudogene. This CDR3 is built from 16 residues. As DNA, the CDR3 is TGTGCCAGCAGCAAAGCGACAGGGGGTCCCTACTATGGCTACACCTTC. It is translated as CASSKATGGPYYGYTF.

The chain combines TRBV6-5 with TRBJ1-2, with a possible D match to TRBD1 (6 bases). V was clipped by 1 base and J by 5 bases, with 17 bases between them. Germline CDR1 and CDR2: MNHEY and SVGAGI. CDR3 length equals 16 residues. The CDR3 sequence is CASSYLLGAGRYGYTF. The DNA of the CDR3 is TGTGCCAGCAGTTACTTGTTGGGGGCAGGGAGGTATGGCTACACCTTC.

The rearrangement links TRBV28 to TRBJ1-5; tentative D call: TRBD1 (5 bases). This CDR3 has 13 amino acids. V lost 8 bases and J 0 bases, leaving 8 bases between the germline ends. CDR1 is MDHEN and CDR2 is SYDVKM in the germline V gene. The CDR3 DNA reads TGTGCCAGCGGGGACGGTAGCAATCAGCCCCAGCATTTT. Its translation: CASGDGSNQPQHF.

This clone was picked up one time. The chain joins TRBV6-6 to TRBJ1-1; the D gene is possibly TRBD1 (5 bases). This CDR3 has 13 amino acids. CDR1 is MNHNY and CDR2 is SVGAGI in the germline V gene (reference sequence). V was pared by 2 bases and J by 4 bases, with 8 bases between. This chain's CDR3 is CASSYQGVTEAFF. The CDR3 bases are TGTGCCAGCAGTTACCAGGGAGTCACTGAAGCTTTCTTT.

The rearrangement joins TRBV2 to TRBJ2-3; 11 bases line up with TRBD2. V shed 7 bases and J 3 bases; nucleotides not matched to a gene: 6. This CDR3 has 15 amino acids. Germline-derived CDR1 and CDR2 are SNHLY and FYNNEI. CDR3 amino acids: CASKMTSGITDTQYF. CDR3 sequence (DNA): TGTGCCAGCAAGATGACTAGCGGGATTACAGATACGCAGTATTTT.

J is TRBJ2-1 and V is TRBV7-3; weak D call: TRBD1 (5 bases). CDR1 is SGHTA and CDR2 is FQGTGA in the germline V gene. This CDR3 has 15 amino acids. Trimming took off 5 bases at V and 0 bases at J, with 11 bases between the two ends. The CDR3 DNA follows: TGTGCCAGCAGCCCCGACAGCAACTCCTACAATGAGCAGTTCTTC. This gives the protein CASSPDSNSYNEQFF.

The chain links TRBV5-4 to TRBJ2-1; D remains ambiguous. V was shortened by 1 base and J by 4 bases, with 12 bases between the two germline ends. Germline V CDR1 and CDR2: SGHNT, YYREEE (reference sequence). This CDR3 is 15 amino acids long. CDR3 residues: CASSLIGPIYNEQFF. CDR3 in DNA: TGTGCCAGCAGCTTGATTGGACCAATTTACAATGAGCAGTTCTTC.

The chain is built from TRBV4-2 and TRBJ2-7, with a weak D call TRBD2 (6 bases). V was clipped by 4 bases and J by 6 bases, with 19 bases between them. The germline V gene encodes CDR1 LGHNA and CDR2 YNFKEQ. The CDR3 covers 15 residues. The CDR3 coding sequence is TGTGCCAGCAGCCGCCTAGTAGGGGAAGCGGGCGAGCAGTACTTC. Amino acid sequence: CASSRLVGEAGEQYF.

For the CDR3, the DNA is TGTGCCAGTAGTATCCTACAGGGCCCTTATGGCTACACCTTC. Translated, it gives CASSILQGPYGYTF. The chain combines TRBV19 with TRBJ1-2; D perhaps matches TRBD1 (6 bases). The CDR3 has 14 residues. V gave up 3 bases and J gave up 5 bases, with 13 bases separating them. The germline CDR1 and CDR2 sequences are LNHDA and SQIVND (reference sequence).

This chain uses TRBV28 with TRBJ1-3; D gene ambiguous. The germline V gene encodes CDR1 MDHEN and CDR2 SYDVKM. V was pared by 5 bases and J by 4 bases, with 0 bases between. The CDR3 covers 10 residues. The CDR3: CASSGNTIYF. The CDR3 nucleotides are TGTGCCAGCAGTGGAAACACCATATATTTT.